Listed below are T cell receptor beta chains from one sample, sequenced in a study of Ad26.COV2.S vaccination and SARS-CoV-2 variants. Using immunoSEQ multiplex PCR, the repertoire was profiled, and TCRdb retains in-frame clones only, with some absent. In the table there are roughly 380,000 clones, more than 75% of which are singletons. This specimen consisted of peripheral blood, obtained in a trial of Ad26.COV2.S vaccine versus placebo. The receptors here all came from a person aged 18-65 years who received the Ad26.COV2.S COVID-19 vaccine or a placebo. CDR3s include the opening cysteine and the closing phenylalanine or tryptophan. The order of the fields is clone size, V gene, D gene, J gene, CDR3 length, CDR3 DNA, CDR3 protein. The D gene is left open where the match is weak. Where a row states a size, it is once, few, many or the class of an expanded clone; other rows omit it.

size: -
V: TRBV30
D: -
J: TRBJ1-2
length: 16
DNA: TGTGCCTGGACCCTGAGGGGTGGGGGATTACCCTATGGCTACACCTTC
CDR3: CAWTLRGGGLPYGYTF

size: -
V: TRBV5-1
D: -
J: TRBJ1-1
length: 15
DNA: TGCGCCAGCAGCTTAGGTTCCAACGCGGGCACTGAAGCTTTCTTT
CDR3: CASSLGSNAGTEAFF

size: -
V: TRBV7-9
D: -
J: TRBJ1-1
length: 16
DNA: TGTGCCAGCAGCTTCCCCTCTGGGGGGGCGAACACTGAAGCTTTCTTT
CDR3: CASSFPSGGANTEAFF

size: -
V: TRBV5-5
D: -
J: TRBJ2-2
length: 15
DNA: TGTGCCAGCAGCTTGACAGGACTCGGCACCGGGGAGCTGTTTTTT
CDR3: CASSLTGLGTGELFF

size: -
V: TRBV6-2/TRBV6-3
D: -
J: TRBJ1-4
length: 15
DNA: TGTGCCAGCAGTACCCGACAGGACCCGAGCGAAAAACTGTTTTTT
CDR3: CASSTRQDPSEKLFF

size: -
V: TRBV7-2
D: TRBD2
J: TRBJ2-3
length: 16
DNA: TGTGCCAGCAGCTTCGAGGGGCGGGGAGGGACAGATACGCAGTATTTT
CDR3: CASSFEGRGGTDTQYF

size: -
V: TRBV28
D: -
J: TRBJ1-1
length: 15
DNA: TGTGCCAGCAGTTTAAAGGACAGATTGAACACTGAAGCTTTCTTT
CDR3: CASSLKDRLNTEAFF

size: -
V: TRBV19
D: -
J: TRBJ2-5
length: 13
DNA: TGTGCCAGTAGGGTACGGCCCCAAGAGACCCAGTACTTC
CDR3: CASRVRPQETQYF

size: -
V: TRBV15
D: -
J: TRBJ1-4
length: 14
DNA: TGTGCCACCAGCAGAGGGCAGAGCAATGAAAAACTGTTTTTT
CDR3: CATSRGQSNEKLFF

size: -
V: TRBV28
D: -
J: TRBJ2-7
length: 11
DNA: TGTGCCAGCAGTTTTTTTGGGGAGCAGTACTTC
CDR3: CASSFFGEQYF

size: -
V: TRBV9
D: -
J: TRBJ2-4
length: 13
DNA: TGTGCCAGCAGCGCCGACTACGGAAACATTCAGTACTTC
CDR3: CASSADYGNIQYF

size: once
V: TRBV13
D: TRBD1
J: TRBJ2-7
length: 13
DNA: TGTGCAACCGACGGGACAGGGGACTACGAGCAGTACTTC
CDR3: CATDGTGDYEQYF

size: -
V: TRBV7-3
D: -
J: TRBJ2-3
length: 14
DNA: TGTGCCAGCAGCCTCCTAGGGGGGACAGATACGCAGTATTTT
CDR3: CASSLLGGTDTQYF

size: -
V: TRBV28
D: -
J: TRBJ1-5
length: 14
DNA: TGTGCCAGCAGCCGGACGGCTGGCAATCAGCCCCAGCATTTT
CDR3: CASSRTAGNQPQHF

size: once
V: TRBV4-3
D: -
J: TRBJ2-5
length: 16
DNA: TGCGCCAGCAGCCTAGGGTTGGGGCGCAGGCAAGAGACCCAGTACTTC
CDR3: CASSLGLGRRQETQYF

size: -
V: TRBV6-5
D: -
J: TRBJ2-5
length: 15
DNA: TGTGCCAGCAGTCCCTCCAGGGGGGCAGGAGAGACCCAGTACTTC
CDR3: CASSPSRGAGETQYF

size: -
V: TRBV6-1
D: -
J: TRBJ1-5
length: 14
DNA: TGTGCCAGCAGTGAACAGGGAGGCCATCAGCCCCAGCATTTT
CDR3: CASSEQGGHQPQHF

size: -
V: TRBV7-6
D: -
J: TRBJ2-6
length: 18
DNA: TGTGCCAGCAGTCATACAGGGCCAGAACTCTCTGGGGCCAACGTCCTGACTTTC
CDR3: CASSHTGPELSGANVLTF

size: -
V: TRBV7-6
D: -
J: TRBJ2-7
length: 13
DNA: TGTGCCAGCAGCTTATTTGAGTTGGACGAGCAGTACTTC
CDR3: CASSLFELDEQYF

size: -
V: TRBV4-2
D: TRBD1
J: TRBJ1-2
length: 15
DNA: TGTGCCAGCAGCCCCCACTCGGACAGGGGATATGGCTACACCTTC
CDR3: CASSPHSDRGYGYTF